This TCR beta chain was retrieved from a study of blood T cell repertoires in COVID-19. Study background: The cDNA or gDNA used as material had been derived from T cells, B-cell-depleted T cells, or PBMCs.

Original methodology: Amplifying reference gene primers gave estimates of nucleated cell counts. The assay was immunoSEQ multiplex PCR, and TCRdb's table has in-frame clones only and misses some. That table furnishes V, J and clone size, whereas the DNA furnished D and trimming. Of some 180,000 clones listed, 83% were seen once; the top ten hold about 1.9%. Germline loops: CDR1 SEHNR, CDR2 FQNEAQ (reference sequence). The CDR3 extends over 14 amino acids. V trimming: 5 bases; J trimming: 3 bases; junction bases outside the gene matches: 6. This receptor was taken from a woman aged 80 or over with acute or convalescent COVID-19. The material sequenced was peripheral blood. This sequence joins TRBV7-9 and TRBJ1-2, with 7 positions matching TRBD1. DNA for the CDR3: TGTGCCAGCAGCGATACAGGGGTAGACTATGGCTACACCTTC. It is translated as CASSDTGVDYGYTF.